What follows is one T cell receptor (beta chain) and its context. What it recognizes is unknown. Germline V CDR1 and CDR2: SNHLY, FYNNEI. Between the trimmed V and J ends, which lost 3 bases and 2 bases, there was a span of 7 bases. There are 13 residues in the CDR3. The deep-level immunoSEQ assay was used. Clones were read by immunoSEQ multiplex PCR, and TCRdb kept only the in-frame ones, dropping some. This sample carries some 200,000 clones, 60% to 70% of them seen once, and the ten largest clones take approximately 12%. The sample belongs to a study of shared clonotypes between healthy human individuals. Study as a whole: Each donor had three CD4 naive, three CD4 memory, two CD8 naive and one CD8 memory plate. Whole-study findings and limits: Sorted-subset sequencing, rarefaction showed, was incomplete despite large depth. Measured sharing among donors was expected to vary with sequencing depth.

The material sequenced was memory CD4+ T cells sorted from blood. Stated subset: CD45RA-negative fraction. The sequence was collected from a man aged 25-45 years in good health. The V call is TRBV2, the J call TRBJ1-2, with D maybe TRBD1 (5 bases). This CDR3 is CASSEQGNYGYTF. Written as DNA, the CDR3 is TGTGCCAGCAGTGAGCAGGGAAACTATGGCTACACCTTC.